This T cell receptor (beta chain) was identified during a study of blood T cell repertoires in COVID-19. On the study more broadly: Acute and convalescent COVID-19 samples came from the United States, Italy and Spain. T cells, B-cell-depleted T cells, or PBMCs supplied cDNA or gDNA.

Sequenced by immunoSEQ multiplex PCR; TCRdb stores in-frame clones only, minus some. The repertoire holds approximately 270,000 clones, with 89% as singletons. Germline lookup yields CDR1 SNHLY and CDR2 FYNNEI. V lost 3 bases, J lost 8 bases, and 8 bases stayed unmatched. This CDR3 spans 14 amino acids. This chain links TRBV2 with TRBJ1-2, with 8 positions matching TRBD1. This receptor was identified in a man aged 50 or older with acute or convalescent COVID-19. Input material: peripheral blood. The CDR3 here is CASSDPQGAGGYTF. Here the CDR3 DNA reads TGTGCCAGCAGTGACCCCCAGGGGGCAGGGGGCTACACCTTC.